This TCR beta chain was documented in a study of T cell clonotyping in hematopoietic cell transplantation. The CDR3 spans 15 residues. The junction had 11 bases not matched to a gene; V was cut back by 4 bases and J by 5 bases. CDR1 is MDHEN, CDR2 SYDVKM, per germline. Study-level results: Broader posttransplant TCR repertoire diversity was predicted by graft donor and pretransplant recipient Inverse Simpson Index values. Without cell sorting, CD4 versus CD8 contributions remain unresolved.

For this clone: What it binds is not known.

The table came from immunoSEQ multiplex PCR; TCRdb's copy has only in-frame clones and leaves some out. The sample carries approximately 25,000 clones, around 95% recorded once. The chain couples TRBV28 to TRBJ2-7, with TRBD1 matching over 7 bases. This clonotype was obtained from a man between 50 and 59 years old in good health. Some clones in this sample may be carry-over from other donors' samples. Sequencing was done on a sample of peripheral blood mononuclear cells. The CDR3 loop is CASSSMTGIGNEQYF. In DNA, the CDR3 is TGTGCCAGCAGTTCTATGACAGGGATCGGCAACGAGCAGTACTTC.